This record looks at one T cell receptor beta chain sequence and its context. The antigen remains undetermined. Cell sorting on a FACSAria was used to separate CD4+ and CD8+ T cells from the PBMCs. The sample belongs to a study of CD8+ T cells in alopecia areata. Findings and limits, study-wide: It was lesional scalp, especially alopecia totalis/universalis, that showed higher clonality than normal scalp.

The sequencing template was cDNA reverse transcribed from extracted RNA. Using immunoSEQ multiplex PCR, the repertoire was profiled, and TCRdb retains in-frame clones only, with some absent. Here the sample spans some 170,000 clones, just under 60% being singletons. Here the sequenced sample was CD4+ T cells sorted from blood, taken at week 0. The receptor was isolated from a human donor with alopecia areata.

As DNA, the CDR3 is TGCAGCGTTCGTGCTAACCGGGAGACCCAGTACTTC. It translates to CSVRANRETQYF. The genes are TRBV29-1 and TRBJ2-5; D unresolved. In germline, CDR1 is SQVTM, CDR2 ANQGSEA. V was trimmed by 5 bases and J by 5 bases, leaving 12 bases between them. This CDR3 comprises 12 residues.